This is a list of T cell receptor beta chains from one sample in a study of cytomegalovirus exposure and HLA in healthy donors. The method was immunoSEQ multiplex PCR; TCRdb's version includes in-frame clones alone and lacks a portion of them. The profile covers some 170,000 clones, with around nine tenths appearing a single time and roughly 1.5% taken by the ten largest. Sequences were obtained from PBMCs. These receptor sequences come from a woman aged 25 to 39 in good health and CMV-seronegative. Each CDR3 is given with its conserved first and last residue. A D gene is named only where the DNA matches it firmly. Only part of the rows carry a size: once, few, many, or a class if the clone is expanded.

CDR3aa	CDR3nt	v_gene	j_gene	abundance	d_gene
CASSYLSGPDYEQYF	TGTGCCAGCAGTTACTTGTCAGGCCCCGACTACGAGCAGTACTTC	TRBV6-5	TRBJ2-7	.	.
CASGLAMTEAFF	TGTGCTAGTGGTTTGGCAATGACTGAAGCTTTCTTT	TRBV12-5	TRBJ1-1	.	.
CASSLQGAEGNEQFF	TGTGCCAGCAGTTTACAGGGGGCAGAGGGAAATGAGCAGTTCTTC	TRBV27	TRBJ2-1	.	TRBD1
CSVGQGLGQPQHF	TGCAGCGTTGGACAGGGTTTGGGTCAGCCCCAGCATTTT	TRBV29-1	TRBJ1-5	once	TRBD1
CTSQVLGGEQYF	TGTACCAGCCAGGTGTTGGGAGGCGAGCAGTACTTC	TRBV19	TRBJ2-7	.	.
CASMRWASGYNEQFF	TGTGCCAGCATGAGGTGGGCTAGCGGATACAATGAGCAGTTCTTC	TRBV7-2	TRBJ2-1	.	TRBD2
CASSRQEETEAFF	TGTGCCAGCTCAAGACAGGAGGAGACTGAAGCTTTCTTT	TRBV18	TRBJ1-1	.	.
CASSASGGTGELFF	TGTGCCAGCAGCGCCTCCGGGGGGACCGGGGAGCTGTTTTTT	TRBV6-4	TRBJ2-2	.	TRBD2
CASRVRDTSYEQYF	TGTGCCAGCAGAGTCCGGGATACCTCCTACGAGCAGTACTTC	TRBV7-8	TRBJ2-7	.	.
CAWSVPGVYGYTF	TGTGCCTGGAGTGTACCAGGGGTCTATGGCTACACCTTC	TRBV30	TRBJ1-2	.	.